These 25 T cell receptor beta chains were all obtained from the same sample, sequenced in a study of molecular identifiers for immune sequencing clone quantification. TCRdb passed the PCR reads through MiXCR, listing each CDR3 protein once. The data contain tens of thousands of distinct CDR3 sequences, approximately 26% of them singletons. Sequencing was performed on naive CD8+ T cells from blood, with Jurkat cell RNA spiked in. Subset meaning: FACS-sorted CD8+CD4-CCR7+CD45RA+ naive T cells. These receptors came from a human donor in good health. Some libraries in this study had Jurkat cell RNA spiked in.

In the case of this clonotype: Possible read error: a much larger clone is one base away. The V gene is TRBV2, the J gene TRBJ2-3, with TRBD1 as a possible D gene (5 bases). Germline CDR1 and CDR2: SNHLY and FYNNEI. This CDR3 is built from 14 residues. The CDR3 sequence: CASSDPRATVTQYF. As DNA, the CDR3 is TGTGCCAGCAGTGACCCCAGGGCTACAGTTACGCAGTATTTT.

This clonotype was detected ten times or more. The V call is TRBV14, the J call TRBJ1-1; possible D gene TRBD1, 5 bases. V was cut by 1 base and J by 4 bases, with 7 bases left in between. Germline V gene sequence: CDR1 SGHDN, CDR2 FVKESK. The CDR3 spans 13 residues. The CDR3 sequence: CASSQGGRTEAFF. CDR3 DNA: TGTGCCAGCAGCCAAGGGGGACGCACTGAAGCTTTCTTT.

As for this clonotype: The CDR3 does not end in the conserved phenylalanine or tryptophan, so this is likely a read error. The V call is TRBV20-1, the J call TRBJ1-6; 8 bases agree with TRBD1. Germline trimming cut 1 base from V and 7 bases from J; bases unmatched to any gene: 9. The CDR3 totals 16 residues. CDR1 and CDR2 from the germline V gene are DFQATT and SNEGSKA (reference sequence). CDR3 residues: CSARALAGGSNSPLHV. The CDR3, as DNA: TGCAGTGCTAGAGCTTTGGCAGGGGGCTCAAATTCACCCCTCCACGTT.

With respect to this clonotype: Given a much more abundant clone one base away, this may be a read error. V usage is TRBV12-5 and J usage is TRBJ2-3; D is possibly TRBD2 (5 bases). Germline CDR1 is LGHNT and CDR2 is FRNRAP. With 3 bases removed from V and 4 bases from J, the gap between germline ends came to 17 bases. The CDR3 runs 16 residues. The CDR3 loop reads CASGFSGMGKPDTQYF. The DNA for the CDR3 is TGTGCTAGTGGTTTTTCCGGGATGGGGAAGCCAGATACGCAGTATTTT. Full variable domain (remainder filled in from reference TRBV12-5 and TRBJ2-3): DARVTQTPRHKVTEMGQEVTMRCQPILGHNTVFWYRQTMMQGLELLAYFRNRAPLDDSGMPKDRFSAEMPDATLATLKIQPSEPRDSAVYFCASGFSGMGKPDTQYFGPGTRLTVL.

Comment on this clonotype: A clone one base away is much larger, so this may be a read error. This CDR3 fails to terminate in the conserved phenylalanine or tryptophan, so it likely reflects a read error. In DNA, the CDR3 is TGTGCCAGCAGTGCTGCTAGCGGGAGGAACACCGGGGAGCTGTTTGTT. Protein sequence: CASSAASGRNTGELFV. The chain combines TRBV6-2 or TRBV6-3 with TRBJ2-2; 10 nucleotides agree with TRBD2. The germline V gene has CDR1 MNHEY and CDR2 SVGEGT. With 5 bases clipped from V and 1 base from J, the junction kept 4 bases outside the gene matches. The CDR3 runs to 16 residues.

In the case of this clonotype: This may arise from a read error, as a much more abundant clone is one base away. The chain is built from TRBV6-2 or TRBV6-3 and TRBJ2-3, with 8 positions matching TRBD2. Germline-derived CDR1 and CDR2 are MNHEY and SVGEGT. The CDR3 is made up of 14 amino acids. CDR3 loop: CACSYSGGGDTQYF. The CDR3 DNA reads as TGTGCCTGCAGTTACAGCGGGGGCGGAGATACGCAGTATTTT.

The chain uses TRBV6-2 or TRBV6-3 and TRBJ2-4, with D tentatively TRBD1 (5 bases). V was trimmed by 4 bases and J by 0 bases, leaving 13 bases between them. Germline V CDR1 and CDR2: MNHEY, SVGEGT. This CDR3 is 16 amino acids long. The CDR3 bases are TGTGCCAGCAGTTCATCAGGGCTACTAGCCAAAAACATTCAGTACTTC. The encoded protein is CASSSSGLLAKNIQYF.

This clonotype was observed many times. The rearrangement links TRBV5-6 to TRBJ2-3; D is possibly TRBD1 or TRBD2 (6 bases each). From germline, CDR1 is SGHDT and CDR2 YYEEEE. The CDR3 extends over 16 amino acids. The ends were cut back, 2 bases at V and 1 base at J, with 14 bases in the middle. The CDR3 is CASSLERGQGTDTQYF. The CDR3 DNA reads TGTGCCAGCAGCTTAGAACGGGGGCAGGGCACAGATACGCAGTATTTT.

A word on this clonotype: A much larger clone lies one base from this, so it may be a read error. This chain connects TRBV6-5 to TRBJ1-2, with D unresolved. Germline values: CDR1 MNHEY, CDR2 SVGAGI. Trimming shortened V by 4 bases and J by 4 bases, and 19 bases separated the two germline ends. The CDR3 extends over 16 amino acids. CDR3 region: CASSFYIGDTGYGYTF. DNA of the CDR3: TGTGCCAGCAGTTTTTATATTGGGGATACGGGCTATGGCTACACCTTC.

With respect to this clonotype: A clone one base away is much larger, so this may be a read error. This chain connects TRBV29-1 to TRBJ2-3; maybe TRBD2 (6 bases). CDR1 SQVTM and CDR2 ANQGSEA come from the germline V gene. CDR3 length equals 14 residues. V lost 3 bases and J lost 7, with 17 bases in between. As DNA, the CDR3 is TGCAGCGTTGATGGGCTAGCGTGGGCCCATACGCAGTATTTT. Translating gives CSVDGLAWAHTQYF.

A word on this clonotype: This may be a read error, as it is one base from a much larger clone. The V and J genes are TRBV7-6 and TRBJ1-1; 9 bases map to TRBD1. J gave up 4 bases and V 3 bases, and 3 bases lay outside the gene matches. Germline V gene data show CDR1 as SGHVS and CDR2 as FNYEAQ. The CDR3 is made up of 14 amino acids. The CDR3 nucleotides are TGTGCCAGCAGCTTGGGGACAGGGTTCACTGAAGCTTTCTTT. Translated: CASSLGTGFTEAFF.

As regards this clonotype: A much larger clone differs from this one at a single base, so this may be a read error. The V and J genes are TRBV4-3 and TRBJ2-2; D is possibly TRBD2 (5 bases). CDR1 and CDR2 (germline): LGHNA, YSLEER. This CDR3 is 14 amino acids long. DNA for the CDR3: TGCGCCAGCAGCCAAGATCAGAACACCGGGGAGCTGTGTTTT. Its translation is CASSQDQNTGELCF.

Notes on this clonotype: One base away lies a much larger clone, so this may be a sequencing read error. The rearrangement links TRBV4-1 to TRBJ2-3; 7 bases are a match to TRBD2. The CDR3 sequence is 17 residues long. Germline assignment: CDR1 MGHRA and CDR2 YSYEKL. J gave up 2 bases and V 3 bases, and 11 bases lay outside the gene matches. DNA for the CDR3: TGCGCCAGCAGCCAGCGTACTAGCGCGCGGTTCACAGATACGCAGTATTTT. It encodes CASSQRTSARFTDTQYF.

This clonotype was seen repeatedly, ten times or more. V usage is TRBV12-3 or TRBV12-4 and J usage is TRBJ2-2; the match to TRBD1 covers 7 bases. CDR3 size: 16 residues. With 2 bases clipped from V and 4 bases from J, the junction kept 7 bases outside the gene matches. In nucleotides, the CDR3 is TGTGCCAGCAGTTTAATGGGAACAGGGGCCACCGGGGAGCTGTTTTTT. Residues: CASSLMGTGATGELFF.

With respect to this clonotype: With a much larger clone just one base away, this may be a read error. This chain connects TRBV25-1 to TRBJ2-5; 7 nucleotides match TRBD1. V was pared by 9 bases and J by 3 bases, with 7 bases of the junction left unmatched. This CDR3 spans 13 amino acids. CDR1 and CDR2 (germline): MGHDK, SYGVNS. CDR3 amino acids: CASGTVYEETQYF. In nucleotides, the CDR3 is TGTGCCAGTGGGACAGTATACGAAGAGACCCAGTACTTC.

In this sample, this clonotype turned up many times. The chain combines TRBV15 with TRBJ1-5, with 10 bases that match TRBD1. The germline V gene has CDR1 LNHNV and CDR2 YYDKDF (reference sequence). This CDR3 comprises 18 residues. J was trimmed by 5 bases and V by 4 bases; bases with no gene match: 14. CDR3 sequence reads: CATSKSYLGTGADQPQHF. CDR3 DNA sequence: TGTGCCACCAGCAAATCGTATCTGGGGACAGGGGCCGATCAGCCCCAGCATTTT.

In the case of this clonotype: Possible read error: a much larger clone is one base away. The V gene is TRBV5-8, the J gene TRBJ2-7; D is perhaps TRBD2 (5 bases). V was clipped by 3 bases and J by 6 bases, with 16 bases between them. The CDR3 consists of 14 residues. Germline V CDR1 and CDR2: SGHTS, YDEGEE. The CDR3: CASSSGVRSCEQYF. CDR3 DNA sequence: TGTGCCAGCAGCTCCGGGGTACGCTCTTGCGAGCAGTACTTC.

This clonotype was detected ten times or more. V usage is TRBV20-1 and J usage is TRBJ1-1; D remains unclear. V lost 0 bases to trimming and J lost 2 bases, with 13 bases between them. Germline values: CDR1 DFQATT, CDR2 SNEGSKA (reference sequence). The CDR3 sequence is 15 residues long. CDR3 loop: CSAREGKATNTEAFF. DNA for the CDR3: TGCAGTGCTAGAGAGGGAAAGGCAACAAACACTGAAGCTTTCTTT.

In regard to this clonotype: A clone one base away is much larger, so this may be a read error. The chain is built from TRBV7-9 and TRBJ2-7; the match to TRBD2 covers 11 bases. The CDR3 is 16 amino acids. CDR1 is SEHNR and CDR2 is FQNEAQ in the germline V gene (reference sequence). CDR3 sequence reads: CASSPSTSGNSYAQYF. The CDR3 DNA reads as TGTGCCAGCAGCCCGTCGACTAGCGGGAACTCCTACGCGCAGTACTTC.

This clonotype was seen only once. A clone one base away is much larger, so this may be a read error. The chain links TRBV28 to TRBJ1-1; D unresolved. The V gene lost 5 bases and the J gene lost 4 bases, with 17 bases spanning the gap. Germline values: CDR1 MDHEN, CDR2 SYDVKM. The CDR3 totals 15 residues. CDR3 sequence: CASSPPARLSTEAFF. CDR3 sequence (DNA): TGTGCCAGCAGTCCTCCCGCGAGGTTGAGCACTGAAGCTTTCTTT. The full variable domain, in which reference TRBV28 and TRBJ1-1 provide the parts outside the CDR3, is DVKVTQSSRYLVKRTGEKVFLECVQDMDHENMFWYRQDPGLGLRLIYFSYDVKMKEKGDIPEGYSVSREKKERFSLILESASTNQTSMYLCASSPPARLSTEAFFGQGTRLTVV.

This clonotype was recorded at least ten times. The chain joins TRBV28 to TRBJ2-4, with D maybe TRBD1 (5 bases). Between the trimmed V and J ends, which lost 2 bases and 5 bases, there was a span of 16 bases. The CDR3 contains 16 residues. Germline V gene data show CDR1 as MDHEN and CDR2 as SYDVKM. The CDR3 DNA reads TGTGCCAGCAGTTTACGGGCAGGGCAAAGTGAAAACATTCAGTACTTC. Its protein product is CASSLRAGQSENIQYF.

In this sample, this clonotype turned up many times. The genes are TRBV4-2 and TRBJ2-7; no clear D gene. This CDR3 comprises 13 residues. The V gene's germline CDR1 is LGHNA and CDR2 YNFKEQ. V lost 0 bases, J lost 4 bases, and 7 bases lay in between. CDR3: CASSQDLGYEQYF. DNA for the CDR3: TGTGCCAGCAGCCAAGATTTAGGGTACGAGCAGTACTTC.

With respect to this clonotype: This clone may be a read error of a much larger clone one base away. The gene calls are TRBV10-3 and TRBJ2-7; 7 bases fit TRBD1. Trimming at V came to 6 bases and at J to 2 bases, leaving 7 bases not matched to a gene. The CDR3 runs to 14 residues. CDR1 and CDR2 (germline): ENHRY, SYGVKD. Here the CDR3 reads CAISADRFPYEQYF. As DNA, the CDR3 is TGTGCCATCAGCGCGGACAGGTTCCCCTACGAGCAGTACTTC.

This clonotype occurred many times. The CDR3 DNA follows: TGCAGCGCCTCTCGTCCGGCAACGAACACCGGGGAGCTGTTTTTT. Its translation is CSASRPATNTGELFF. The V and J genes are TRBV29-1 and TRBJ2-2; D remains ambiguous. The CDR3 has 15 amino acids. Germline assignment: CDR1 SQVTM and CDR2 ANQGSEA. With 7 bases removed from V and 0 bases from J, the gap between germline ends came to 15 bases.

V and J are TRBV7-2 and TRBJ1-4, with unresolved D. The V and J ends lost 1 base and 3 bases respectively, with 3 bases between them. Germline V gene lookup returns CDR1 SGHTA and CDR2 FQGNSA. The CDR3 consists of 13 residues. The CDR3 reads CASSLEANEKLFF. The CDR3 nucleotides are TGTGCCAGCAGCTTAGAGGCTAATGAAAAACTGTTTTTT.